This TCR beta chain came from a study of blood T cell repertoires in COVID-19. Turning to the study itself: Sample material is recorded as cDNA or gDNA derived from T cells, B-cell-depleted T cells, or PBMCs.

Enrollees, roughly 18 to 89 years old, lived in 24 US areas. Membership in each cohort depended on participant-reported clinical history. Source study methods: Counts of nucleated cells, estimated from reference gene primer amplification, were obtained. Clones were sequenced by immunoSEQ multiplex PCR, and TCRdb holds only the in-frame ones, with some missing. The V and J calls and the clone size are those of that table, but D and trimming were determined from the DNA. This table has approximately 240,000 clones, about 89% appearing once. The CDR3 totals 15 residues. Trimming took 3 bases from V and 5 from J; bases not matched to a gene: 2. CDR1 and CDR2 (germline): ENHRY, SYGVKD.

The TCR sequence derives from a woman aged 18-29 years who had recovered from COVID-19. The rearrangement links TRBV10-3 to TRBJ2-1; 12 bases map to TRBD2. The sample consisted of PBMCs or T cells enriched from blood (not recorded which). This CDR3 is CAISERLAGDNEQFF. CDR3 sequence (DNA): TGTGCCATCAGTGAAAGACTAGCGGGAGACAATGAGCAGTTCTTC.